The source of this T cell receptor beta chain is a study of blood T cell repertoires in COVID-19. There are 14 residues in the CDR3. Looked up from germline, CDR1 is SGHRS and CDR2 is YFSETQ. Trimming took 4 bases from V and 4 from J; bases not matched to a gene: 3. Per the original methods: Reference gene primers were amplified, and this amplification served to estimate nucleated cell counts. Sequenced by immunoSEQ multiplex PCR; TCRdb stores in-frame clones only, minus some. The DNA gave D and trimming, while V, J and clone size come from that table. Altogether roughly 330,000 clones are present, 70% to 90% being singletons, with the ten largest covering approximately 5%. Participants came from about two dozen US areas, aged about 18 to 95 years. Symptom resolution, clearance, or two negative PCRs marked donors in Cohort 3 as recovered.

The chain combines TRBV5-1 with TRBJ1-1; 11 bases map to TRBD1. Sequencing input: PBMCs or T cells enriched from blood (not recorded which). This sequence originates from a woman under 40 who had recovered from COVID-19. This CDR3 is CASSEDRGLTEAFF. Written as DNA, the CDR3 is TGCGCCAGCAGCGAGGACAGGGGGCTCACTGAAGCTTTCTTT.